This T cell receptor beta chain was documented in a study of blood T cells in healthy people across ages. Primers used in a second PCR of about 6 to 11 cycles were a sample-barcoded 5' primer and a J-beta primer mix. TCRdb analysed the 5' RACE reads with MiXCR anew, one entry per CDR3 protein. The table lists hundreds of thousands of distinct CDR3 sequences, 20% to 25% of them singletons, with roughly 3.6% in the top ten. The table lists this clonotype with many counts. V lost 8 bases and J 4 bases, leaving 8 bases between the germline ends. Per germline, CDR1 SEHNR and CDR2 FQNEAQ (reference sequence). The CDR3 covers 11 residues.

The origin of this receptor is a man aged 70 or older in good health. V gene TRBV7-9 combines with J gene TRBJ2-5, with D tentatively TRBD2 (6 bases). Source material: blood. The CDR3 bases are TGTGCCAGCCTAGCGACAGAGACCCAGTACTTC. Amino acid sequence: CASLATETQYF.